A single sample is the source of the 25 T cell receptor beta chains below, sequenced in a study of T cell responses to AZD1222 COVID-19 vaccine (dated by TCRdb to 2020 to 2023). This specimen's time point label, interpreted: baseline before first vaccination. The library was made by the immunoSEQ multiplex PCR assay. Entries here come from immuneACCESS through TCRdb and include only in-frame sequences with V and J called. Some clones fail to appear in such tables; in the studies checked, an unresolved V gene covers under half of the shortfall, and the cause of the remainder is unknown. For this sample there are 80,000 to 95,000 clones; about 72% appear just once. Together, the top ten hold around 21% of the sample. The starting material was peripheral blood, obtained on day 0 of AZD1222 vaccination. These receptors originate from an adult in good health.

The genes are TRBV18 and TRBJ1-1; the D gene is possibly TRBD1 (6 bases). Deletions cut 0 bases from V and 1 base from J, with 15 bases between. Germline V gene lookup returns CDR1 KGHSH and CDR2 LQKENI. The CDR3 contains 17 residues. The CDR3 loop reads CASSPPRGDGSNTEAFF. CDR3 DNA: TGTGCCAGCTCACCACCGAGGGGGGACGGCTCGAACACTGAAGCTTTCTTT.

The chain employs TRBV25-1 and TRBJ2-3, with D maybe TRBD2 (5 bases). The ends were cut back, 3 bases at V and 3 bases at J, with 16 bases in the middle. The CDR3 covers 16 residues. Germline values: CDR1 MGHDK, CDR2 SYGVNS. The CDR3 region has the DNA TGTGCCAGCAGTGAGGCCCCGACCCGCGGGACAGATACGCAGTATTTT. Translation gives CASSEAPTRGTDTQYF. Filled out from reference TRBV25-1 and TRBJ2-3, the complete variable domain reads EADIYQTPRYLVIGTGKKITLECSQTMGHDKMYWYQQDPGMELHLIHYSYGVNSTEKGDLSSESTVSRIRTEHFPLTLESARPSHTSQYLCASSEAPTRGTDTQYFGPGTRLTVL.

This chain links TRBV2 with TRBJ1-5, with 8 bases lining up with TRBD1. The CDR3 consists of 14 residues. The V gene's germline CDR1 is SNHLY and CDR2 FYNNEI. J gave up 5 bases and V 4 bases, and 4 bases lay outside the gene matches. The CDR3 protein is CASSAQGADQPQHF. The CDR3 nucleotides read TGTGCCAGCAGTGCTCAGGGGGCAGATCAGCCCCAGCATTTT.

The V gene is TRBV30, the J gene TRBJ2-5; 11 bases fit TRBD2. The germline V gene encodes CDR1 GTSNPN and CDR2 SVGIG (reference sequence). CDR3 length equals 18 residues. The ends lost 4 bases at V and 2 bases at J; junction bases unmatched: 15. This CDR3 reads CAWIMPFGLAGDQETQYF. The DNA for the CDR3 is TGTGCCTGGATCATGCCTTTTGGACTAGCGGGCGATCAAGAGACCCAGTACTTC.

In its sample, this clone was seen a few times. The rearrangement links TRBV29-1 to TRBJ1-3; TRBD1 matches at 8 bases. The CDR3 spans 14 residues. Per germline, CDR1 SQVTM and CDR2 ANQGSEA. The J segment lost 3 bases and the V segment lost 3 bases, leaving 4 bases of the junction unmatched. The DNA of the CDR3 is TGCAGCGTTGACCAGGGGGCAGATGGAAACACCATATATTTT. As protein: CSVDQGADGNTIYF.

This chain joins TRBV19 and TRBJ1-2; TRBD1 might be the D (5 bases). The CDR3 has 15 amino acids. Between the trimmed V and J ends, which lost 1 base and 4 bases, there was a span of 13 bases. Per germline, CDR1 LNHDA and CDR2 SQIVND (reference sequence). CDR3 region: CASSIVGGSGYGYTF. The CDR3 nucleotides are TGTGCCAGTAGTATAGTTGGGGGAAGTGGCTATGGCTACACCTTC.

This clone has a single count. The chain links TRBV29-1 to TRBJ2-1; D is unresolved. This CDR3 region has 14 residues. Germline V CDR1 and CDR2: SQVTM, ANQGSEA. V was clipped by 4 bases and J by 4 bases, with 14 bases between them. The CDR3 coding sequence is TGCAGCGTTGCCCTGGTGGGATCGTACAATGAGCAGTTCTTC. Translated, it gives CSVALVGSYNEQFF.

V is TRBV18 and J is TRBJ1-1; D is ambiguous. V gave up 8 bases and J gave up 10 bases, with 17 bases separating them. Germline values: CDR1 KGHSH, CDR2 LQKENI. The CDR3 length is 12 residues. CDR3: CASTLSGDVAFF. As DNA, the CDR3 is TGTGCCAGCACCTTAAGCGGGGATGTAGCTTTCTTT. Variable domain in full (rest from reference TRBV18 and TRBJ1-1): NAGVMQNPRHLVRRRGQEARLRCSPMKGHSHVYWYRQLPEEGLKFMVYLQKENIIDESGMPKERFSAEFPKEGPSILRIQQVVRGDSAAYFCASTLSGDVAFFGQGTRLTVV.

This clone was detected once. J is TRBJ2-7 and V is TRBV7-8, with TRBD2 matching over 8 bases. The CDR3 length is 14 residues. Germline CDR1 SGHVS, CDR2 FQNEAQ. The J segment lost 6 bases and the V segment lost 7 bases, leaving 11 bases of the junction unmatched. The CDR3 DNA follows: TGTGCCAGCAAATCTACGGGCGGGGGGAGCGAGCAGTACTTC. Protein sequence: CASKSTGGGSEQYF.

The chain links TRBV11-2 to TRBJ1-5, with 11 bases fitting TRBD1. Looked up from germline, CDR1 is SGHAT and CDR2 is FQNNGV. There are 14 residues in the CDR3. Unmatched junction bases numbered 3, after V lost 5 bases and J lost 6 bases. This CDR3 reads CASSPGTGGQPQHF. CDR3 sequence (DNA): TGTGCCAGCAGCCCCGGGACAGGGGGTCAGCCCCAGCATTTT.

DNA for the CDR3: TGTGCCAGCAGCTTAGGTTCATCAGGGACTTCCTACGAGCAGTACTTC. Amino acids: CASSLGSSGTSYEQYF. This sequence joins TRBV7-2 and TRBJ2-7; possible D gene TRBD2, 6 bases. The germline V and J ends were trimmed by 1 base and 1 base, with 14 bases remaining between them. Per the germline V gene, CDR1 is SGHTA and CDR2 is FQGNSA. This CDR3 comprises 16 residues.

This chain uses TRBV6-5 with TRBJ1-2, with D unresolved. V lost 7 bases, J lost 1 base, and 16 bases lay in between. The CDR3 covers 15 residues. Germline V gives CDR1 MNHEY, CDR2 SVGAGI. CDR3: CASIPQRGDNYGYTF. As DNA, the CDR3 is TGTGCCAGCATACCTCAACGGGGAGATAACTATGGCTACACCTTC.

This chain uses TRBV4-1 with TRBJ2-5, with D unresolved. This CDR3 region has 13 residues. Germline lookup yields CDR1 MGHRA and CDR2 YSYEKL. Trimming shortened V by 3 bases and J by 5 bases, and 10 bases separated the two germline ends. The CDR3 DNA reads TGCGCCAGCAGCCAGGGTCCTCTGGAGACCCAGTACTTC. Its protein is CASSQGPLETQYF.

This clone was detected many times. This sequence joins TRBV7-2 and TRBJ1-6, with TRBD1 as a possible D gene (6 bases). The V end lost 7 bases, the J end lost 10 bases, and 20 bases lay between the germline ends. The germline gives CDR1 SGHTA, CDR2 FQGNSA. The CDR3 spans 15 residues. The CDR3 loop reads CASTAMSRGASPLHF. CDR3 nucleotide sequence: TGTGCCAGCACCGCCATGAGTCGGGGGGCCTCACCCCTCCACTTT.

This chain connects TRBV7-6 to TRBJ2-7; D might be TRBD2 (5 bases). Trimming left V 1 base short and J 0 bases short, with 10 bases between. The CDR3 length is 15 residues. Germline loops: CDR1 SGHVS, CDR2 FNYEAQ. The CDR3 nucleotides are TGTGCCAGCAGCTTAGAGGAGGAGCTCTCCTACGAGCAGTACTTC. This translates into CASSLEEELSYEQYF.

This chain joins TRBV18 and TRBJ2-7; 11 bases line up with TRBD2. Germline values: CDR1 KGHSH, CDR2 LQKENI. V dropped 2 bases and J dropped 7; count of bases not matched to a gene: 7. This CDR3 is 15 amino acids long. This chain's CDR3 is CASSPSIAGGSEQYF. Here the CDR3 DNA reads TGTGCCAGCTCACCAAGTATAGCGGGAGGGAGTGAGCAGTACTTC. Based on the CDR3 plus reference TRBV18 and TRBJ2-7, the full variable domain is NAGVMQNPRHLVRRRGQEARLRCSPMKGHSHVYWYRQLPEEGLKFMVYLQKENIIDESGMPKERFSAEFPKEGPSILRIQQVVRGDSAAYFCASSPSIAGGSEQYFGPGTRLTVT.

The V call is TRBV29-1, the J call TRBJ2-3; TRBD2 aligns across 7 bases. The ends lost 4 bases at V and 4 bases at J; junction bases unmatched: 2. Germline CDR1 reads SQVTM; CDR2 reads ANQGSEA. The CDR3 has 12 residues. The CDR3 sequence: CSVGAGADTQYF. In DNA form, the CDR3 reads TGCAGCGTTGGGGCGGGAGCAGATACGCAGTATTTT.

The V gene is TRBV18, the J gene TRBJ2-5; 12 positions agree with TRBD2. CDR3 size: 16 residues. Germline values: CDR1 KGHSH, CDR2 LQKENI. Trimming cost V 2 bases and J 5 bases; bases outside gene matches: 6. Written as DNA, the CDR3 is TGTGCCAGCTCACCAGAAACTAGCGGGAGGTTGGAGACCCAGTACTTC. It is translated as CASSPETSGRLETQYF.

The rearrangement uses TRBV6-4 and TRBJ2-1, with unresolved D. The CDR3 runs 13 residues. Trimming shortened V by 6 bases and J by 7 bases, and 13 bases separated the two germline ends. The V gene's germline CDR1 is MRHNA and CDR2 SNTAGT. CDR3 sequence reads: CASSTSSENEQFF. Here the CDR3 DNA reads TGTGCCAGCAGCACCTCCTCCGAAAATGAGCAGTTCTTC.

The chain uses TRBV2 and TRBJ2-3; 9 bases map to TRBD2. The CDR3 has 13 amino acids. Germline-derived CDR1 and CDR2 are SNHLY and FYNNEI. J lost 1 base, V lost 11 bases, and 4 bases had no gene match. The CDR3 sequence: CAGSGGRTDTQYF. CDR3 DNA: TGTGCCGGTAGCGGGGGCCGCACAGATACGCAGTATTTT.

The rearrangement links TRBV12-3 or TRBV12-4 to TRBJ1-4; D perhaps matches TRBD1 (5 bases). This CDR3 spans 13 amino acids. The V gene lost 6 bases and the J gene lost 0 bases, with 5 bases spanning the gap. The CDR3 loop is CASRTATNEKLFF. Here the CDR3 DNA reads TGTGCCAGCAGGACAGCAACTAATGAAAAACTGTTTTTT.

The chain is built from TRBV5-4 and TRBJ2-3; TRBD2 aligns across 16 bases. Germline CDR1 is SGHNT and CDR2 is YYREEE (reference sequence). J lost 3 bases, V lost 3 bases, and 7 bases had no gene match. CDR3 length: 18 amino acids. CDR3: CASSSGTSGRARTDTQYF. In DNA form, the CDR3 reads TGTGCCAGCAGCTCTGGGACTAGCGGGAGGGCGAGAACAGATACGCAGTATTTT.

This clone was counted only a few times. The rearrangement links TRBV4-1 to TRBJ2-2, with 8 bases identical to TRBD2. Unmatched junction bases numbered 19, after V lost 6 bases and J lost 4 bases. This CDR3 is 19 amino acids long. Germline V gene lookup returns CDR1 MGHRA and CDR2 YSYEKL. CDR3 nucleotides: TGCGCCAGCAGACCGGTGGGGAGAGTCCAGCGGGAGCGCACCGGGGAGCTGTTTTTT. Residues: CASRPVGRVQRERTGELFF.

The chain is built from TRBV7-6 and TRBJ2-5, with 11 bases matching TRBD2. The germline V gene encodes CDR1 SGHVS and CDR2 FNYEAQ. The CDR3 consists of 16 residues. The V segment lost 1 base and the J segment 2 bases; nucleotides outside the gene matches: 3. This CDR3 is CASSLVGTSGQETQYF. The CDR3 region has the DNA TGTGCCAGCAGCTTAGTAGGGACTAGCGGTCAAGAGACCCAGTACTTC.

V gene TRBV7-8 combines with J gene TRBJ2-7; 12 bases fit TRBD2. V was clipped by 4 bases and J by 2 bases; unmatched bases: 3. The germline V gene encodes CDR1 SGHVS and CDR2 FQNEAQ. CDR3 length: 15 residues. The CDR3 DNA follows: TGTGCCAGCAGCTCTAGACTAGCGGGAGCCTACGAGCAGTACTTC. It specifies CASSSRLAGAYEQYF.